One and the same sample provided the 20 T cell receptor beta chains below, sequenced in a study of blood T cell repertoires in COVID-19. Sequenced by immunoSEQ multiplex PCR; TCRdb stores in-frame clones only, minus some. The sample holds 80,000 to 100,000 clones; approximately 79% are singletons and the top ten take 15% to 20%. The material sequenced was peripheral blood. The receptors here all came from a woman older than 75 with active or convalescent COVID-19.

The chain carries TRBV5-6 and TRBJ2-7, with D perhaps matching TRBD1 (6 bases). The CDR3 extends over 15 amino acids. Trimming took 1 base from V and 2 from J, leaving 13 bases between them. Germline CDR1 reads SGHDT; CDR2 reads YYEEEE. The CDR3 nucleotides are TGTGCCAGCAGCTTGCTATGGGACATAACCTACGAGCAGTACTTC. It codes for CASSLLWDITYEQYF.

The chain couples TRBV9 to TRBJ1-2; no firm D call. V dropped 3 bases and J dropped 1 base, with 7 bases sitting between them. The germline CDR1 and CDR2 sequences are SGDLS and YYNGEE. The CDR3 runs 13 residues. The CDR3 reads CASSALNNYGYTF. The CDR3 DNA follows: TGTGCCAGCAGCGCCCTTAATAACTATGGCTACACCTTC.

The V call is TRBV28, the J call TRBJ1-3; D is unresolved. The germline V gene has CDR1 MDHEN and CDR2 SYDVKM. The V and J ends lost 5 bases and 9 bases respectively, with 11 bases between them. The CDR3 loop spans 12 amino acids. CDR3 loop: CASSRISGTIYF. The CDR3 coding sequence is TGTGCCAGCAGTCGAATCTCAGGCACCATATATTTT.

The chain couples TRBV30 to TRBJ2-1; 9 bases align to TRBD1. The CDR3 consists of 14 residues. V was pared by 7 bases and J by 5 bases, with 9 bases of the junction left unmatched. CDR1 and CDR2 from the germline V gene are GTSNPN and SVGIG (reference sequence). CDR3 sequence reads: CAFLQGARNNEQFF. The CDR3 bases are TGTGCCTTCTTACAGGGGGCAAGGAACAATGAGCAGTTCTTC.

The chain uses TRBV7-9 and TRBJ1-3, with 7 bases identical to TRBD1. CDR3 length equals 13 residues. Germline V gene sequence: CDR1 SEHNR, CDR2 FQNEAQ (reference sequence). Trimming took 9 bases from V and 0 from J; bases not matched to a gene: 2. CDR3: CARTGDSGNTIYF. The CDR3 region has the DNA TGTGCCAGAACAGGGGACTCTGGAAACACCATATATTTT.

The table lists this clone with a count of one. The chain is built from TRBV5-1 and TRBJ1-2; D unresolved. Per the germline V gene, CDR1 is SGHRS and CDR2 is YFSETQ. V lost 3 bases, J lost 8 bases, and 20 bases lay in between. CDR3 length: 15 amino acids. Here the CDR3 reads CASSSTQHGAGGYTF. CDR3 nucleotides: TGCGCCAGCAGCTCGACACAACATGGTGCAGGAGGCTACACCTTC.

This clone was recorded a few times. V gene TRBV27 combines with J gene TRBJ2-2, with 8 bases matching TRBD2. Germline values: CDR1 MNHEY, CDR2 SMNVEV (reference sequence). V was clipped by 5 bases and J by 0 bases; unmatched bases: 2. This CDR3 region has 15 residues. The CDR3 spells CASSLAGANTGELFF. The CDR3 region has the DNA TGTGCCAGCAGTCTAGCGGGCGCGAACACCGGGGAGCTGTTTTTT.

The V gene is TRBV7-9, the J gene TRBJ1-2, with 7 bases aligning to TRBD1. Unmatched junction bases numbered 8, after V lost 3 bases and J lost 7 bases. CDR1 is SEHNR and CDR2 is FQNEAQ in the germline V gene (reference sequence). The CDR3 consists of 14 residues. The chain's CDR3 is CASSFQGQFPGYTF. CDR3 nucleotides: TGTGCCAGCAGCTTTCAGGGACAGTTCCCTGGCTACACCTTC.

This clone has only a few counts. This rearrangement joins TRBV5-1 to TRBJ1-1, with a tentative D call TRBD1 (6 bases). With 4 bases removed from V and 3 bases from J, the gap between germline ends came to 16 bases. The CDR3 totals 15 residues. Looked up from germline, CDR1 is SGHRS and CDR2 is YFSETQ. The CDR3 protein is CASSPDTGIDTEAFF. CDR3 DNA sequence: TGCGCCAGCAGCCCTGACACAGGGATTGACACTGAAGCTTTCTTT.

J is TRBJ2-1 and V is TRBV12-5, with D perhaps matching TRBD2 (6 bases). The V gene lost 3 bases and the J gene lost 10 bases, with 10 bases spanning the gap. The CDR3 has 12 residues. Germline assignment: CDR1 LGHNT and CDR2 FRNRAP. The CDR3 coding sequence is TGTGCTAGTGGTTTCACCACTAGCGAGCAGTTCTTC. Residues: CASGFTTSEQFF.

The chain recombines TRBV5-8 with TRBJ2-6; tentatively, D is TRBD2 (6 bases). V was pared by 3 bases and J by 1 base, with 14 bases between. The CDR3 loop spans 17 amino acids. From germline, CDR1 is SGHTS and CDR2 YDEGEE. The CDR3 sequence is CASSWKGTRSGANVLTF. DNA of the CDR3: TGTGCCAGCAGCTGGAAAGGGACTCGATCTGGGGCCAACGTCCTGACTTTC.

The rearrangement links TRBV3-1 (or the pseudogene TRBV3-2) to TRBJ1-5; TRBD1 agrees at 8 bases. There are 17 residues in the CDR3. V lost 1 base, J lost 6 bases, and 11 bases stayed unmatched. Germline CDR1 is LGHDT and CDR2 is YNNKEL (reference sequence). The CDR3 protein is CASSQGDRGGVGQPQHF. The CDR3 nucleotides read TGTGCCAGCAGCCAAGGCGACAGGGGTGGAGTCGGTCAGCCCCAGCATTTT.

There are many counts of this clone. This rearrangement joins TRBV29-1 to TRBJ2-2; 8 bases agree with TRBD1. With 5 bases clipped from V and 4 bases from J, the junction kept 3 bases outside the gene matches. This CDR3 contains 13 residues. The germline V gene encodes CDR1 SQVTM and CDR2 ANQGSEA. CDR3 protein: CSVHRGTTGELFF. The CDR3 DNA sequence: TGCAGCGTTCACAGGGGGACCACCGGGGAGCTGTTTTTT.

The chain employs TRBV28 and TRBJ1-2, with TRBD1 as a possible D gene (5 bases). Germline loops: CDR1 MDHEN, CDR2 SYDVKM. With 2 bases removed from V and 6 bases from J, the gap between germline ends came to 10 bases. CDR3 length equals 13 residues. In DNA form, the CDR3 reads TGTGCCAGCAGTTTAGAGACAGTAGATGGCTACACCTTC. Its translation: CASSLETVDGYTF.

This rearrangement joins TRBV20-1 to TRBJ1-5; the match to TRBD1 covers 8 bases. The length of the CDR3 is 13 residues. Germline-derived CDR1 and CDR2 are DFQATT and SNEGSKA (reference sequence). V shed 3 bases, J shed 4 bases, and the junction held 2 bases outside the gene matches. This CDR3 reads CSASQGANQPQHF. The DNA for the CDR3 is TGCAGTGCTAGTCAGGGGGCAAATCAGCCCCAGCATTTT.

The J gene is TRBJ2-7, the V gene TRBV7-2; 8 bases line up with TRBD1. The CDR3 contains 17 residues. V trimming: 4 bases; J trimming: 0 bases; junction bases outside the gene matches: 11. Germline V gene sequence: CDR1 SGHTA, CDR2 FQGNSA. The CDR3 nucleotides read TGTGCCAGCAGCTCCGGACAGGGAAGAGGTGCCTCCTACGAGCAGTACTTC. The encoded protein is CASSSGQGRGASYEQYF.

V and J are TRBV10-2 and TRBJ1-2; D might be TRBD1 (5 bases). CDR3 length equals 15 residues. CDR1 and CDR2 from the germline V gene are WSHSY and SAAADI. The V gene lost 0 bases and the J gene lost 4 bases, with 12 bases spanning the gap. The CDR3 DNA follows: TGCGCCAGCAGTGAGTCAAGGGGATGGGGCTATGGCTACACCTTC. As protein: CASSESRGWGYGYTF.

The gene calls are TRBV3-1 (or the pseudogene TRBV3-2) and TRBJ1-4; D is ambiguous. Per the germline V gene, CDR1 is LGHDT and CDR2 is YNNKEL (reference sequence). The V end lost 0 bases, the J end lost 7 bases, and 15 bases lay between the germline ends. This CDR3 is built from 16 residues. The CDR3 here is CASSQDASPASEKLFF. The CDR3 DNA reads TGTGCCAGCAGCCAAGATGCGTCCCCAGCTAGTGAAAAACTGTTTTTT.

The chain links TRBV28 to TRBJ2-7; D is possibly TRBD1 (5 bases). Trimming removed 5 bases from V and 8 bases from J, with 16 bases in between. Germline values: CDR1 MDHEN, CDR2 SYDVKM. The CDR3 is 13 residues long. The CDR3 DNA sequence: TGTGCCAGCAGTCCCCCCTTTGGGGCCCAGCAGTACTTC. This translates into CASSPPFGAQQYF.

The genes are TRBV9 and TRBJ2-7; possibly TRBD2 for D (5 bases). CDR3 size: 15 residues. Germline CDR1 reads SGDLS; CDR2 reads YYNGEE. V shed 0 bases and J shed 1 base, with 11 bases lying between them. The CDR3 here is CASSVGSGLSYEQYF. The CDR3 DNA reads as TGTGCCAGCAGCGTAGGTTCGGGGTTATCCTACGAGCAGTACTTC.